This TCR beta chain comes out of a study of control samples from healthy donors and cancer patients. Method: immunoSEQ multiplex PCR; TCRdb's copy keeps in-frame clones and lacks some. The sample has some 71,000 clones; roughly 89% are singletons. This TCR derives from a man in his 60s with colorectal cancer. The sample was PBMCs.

The CDR3 region has the DNA TGCGCCAGCAGCTCGGGACAGGGTCCCAATGAAAAACTGTTTTTT. This codes for CASSSGQGPNEKLFF. The chain couples TRBV5-1 to TRBJ1-4; 9 positions match TRBD1. The CDR3 runs 15 residues. From germline, CDR1 is SGHRS and CDR2 YFSETQ. Germline trimming cut 3 bases from V and 5 bases from J; bases unmatched to any gene: 5.